This TCR beta chain emerged from a study of blood T cell repertoires in COVID-19. V was cut by 4 bases and J by 0 bases, with 9 bases left in between. CDR3 size: 15 residues. Germline CDR1 and CDR2: SGHVS and FNYEAQ. Clones were sequenced by immunoSEQ multiplex PCR, and TCRdb holds only the in-frame ones, with some missing. The table includes around 260,000 clones, 70% to 90% detected once. The table lists this clone with a few counts. The chain is built from TRBV7-6 and TRBJ2-2; D is unresolved. The receptor was derived from a man aged 30 to 39 with active or convalescent COVID-19. The sequenced sample consisted of peripheral blood. The CDR3 nucleotides read TGTGCCAGCAGCTCCATTTCGGCGAACACCGGGGAGCTGTTTTTT. Translating gives CASSSISANTGELFF.